The clone carrying this T cell receptor beta chain came up a few times. Its antigen is still unknown. The data stem from a study of T cells after yellow fever vaccination. V shed 0 bases, J shed 7 bases, and the junction held 6 bases outside the gene matches. The CDR3 covers 16 residues. CDR1 is DFQATT and CDR2 is SNEGSKA in the germline V gene (reference sequence). Broader study findings: The booster saw the reappearance of most primary-vaccination clones (more than 95% CD4, about 90% CD8).

TCRdb used MiXCR to reprocess the 5' RACE reads, holding one entry per CDR3 protein. The table records 200,000 to 250,000 distinct CDR3 sequences, 6% to 7.5% of them present only once. The starting material was CD4+ T cells sorted from PBMCs, obtained 15 days after the yellow fever booster vaccination. The chain carries TRBV20-1 and TRBJ1-6; TRBD1 matches at 10 bases. The source is a man between 25 and 39 years old who received the YFV17D yellow fever vaccine. Here the CDR3 DNA reads TGCAGTGCTAGAGATCGGACAGGGGGAGGAAATTCACCCCTCCACTTT. Residues: CSARDRTGGGNSPLHF.